Shown below are 18 T cell receptor beta chains from a single sample sequenced in a study of control samples from healthy donors and cancer patients. Sequencing was performed with immunoSEQ multiplex PCR; in TCRdb, only in-frame clones are kept and a portion is missing. The profile covers roughly 58,000 clones, with 70% to 90% appearing a single time and 10% to 15% taken by the ten largest. The sequencing input was PBMCs. These receptors were obtained from a woman aged 55 to 70 with lung cancer.

This chain uses TRBV7-9 with TRBJ1-1, with D unresolved. Trimming shortened V by 5 bases and J by 0 bases, and 13 bases separated the two germline ends. The CDR3 runs 15 residues. From germline, CDR1 is SEHNR and CDR2 FQNEAQ (reference sequence). CDR3 nucleotide sequence: TGTGCCAGCAGCCAAGTCCCGGGTATGAACACTGAAGCTTTCTTT. Its protein product is CASSQVPGMNTEAFF.

The chain is built from TRBV4-1 and TRBJ2-3, with D perhaps matching TRBD2 (5 bases). The length of the CDR3 is 15 residues. Trimming pared 1 base from V and 2 bases from J, leaving 10 bases between. Germline V lookup: CDR1 MGHRA, CDR2 YSYEKL. CDR3 amino acids: CASSQGSGSTDTQYF. In DNA, the CDR3 is TGCGCCAGCAGCCAAGGGTCGGGGTCCACAGATACGCAGTATTTT.

This clone was detected once. The rearrangement uses TRBV4-2 and TRBJ2-7, with 9 bases fitting TRBD1. Trimming at V came to 4 bases and at J to 2 bases, leaving 3 bases not matched to a gene. Germline V lookup: CDR1 LGHNA, CDR2 YNFKEQ. The CDR3 totals 14 residues. CDR3 DNA sequence: TGTGCCAGCAGCCGAGGGGACAGGGCCTACGAGCAGTACTTC. Its protein is CASSRGDRAYEQYF.

The V call is TRBV11-2, the J call TRBJ1-2; the D is unclear. Trimming left V 0 bases short and J 4 bases short, with 12 bases between. Per the germline V gene, CDR1 is SGHAT and CDR2 is FQNNGV. There are 15 residues in the CDR3. As DNA, the CDR3 is TGTGCCAGCAGCTTAGAGTCAGTACCTCGCTATGGCTACACCTTC. Protein product: CASSLESVPRYGYTF. The whole variable domain, filled in from reference TRBV11-2 and TRBJ1-2, reads EAGVAQSPRYKIIEKRQSVAFWCNPISGHATLYWYQQILGQGPKLLIQFQNNGVVDDSQLPKDRFSAERLKGVDSTLKIQPAKLEDSAVYLCASSLESVPRYGYTFGSGTRLTVV.

The chain has TRBV5-1 and TRBJ1-1; D remains unclear. The CDR3 is made up of 15 amino acids. Germline CDR1 is SGHRS and CDR2 is YFSETQ. V gave up 4 bases and J gave up 1 base, with 14 bases separating them. CDR3 in amino acids: CASSAGDIWNTEAFF. The DNA for the CDR3 is TGCGCCAGCAGCGCGGGAGACATCTGGAACACTGAAGCTTTCTTT.

The chain joins TRBV5-1 to TRBJ2-7, with TRBD2 matching 11 bases. CDR3 size: 15 residues. From germline, CDR1 is SGHRS and CDR2 YFSETQ. J gave up 3 bases and V 0 bases, and 2 bases lay outside the gene matches. The CDR3 nucleotides read TGCGCCAGCAGCTTGGGGGGGACTAGCGGCTACGAGCAGTACTTC. Its protein is CASSLGGTSGYEQYF. The whole variable domain, filled in from reference TRBV5-1 and TRBJ2-7, reads KAGVTQTPRYLIKTRGQQVTLSCSPISGHRSVSWYQQTPGQGLQFLFEYFSETQRNKGNFPGRFSGRQFSNSRSEMNVSTLELGDSALYLCASSLGGTSGYEQYFGPGTRLTVT.

The V and J genes are TRBV18 and TRBJ1-1; TRBD1 agrees at 7 bases. Germline values: CDR1 KGHSH, CDR2 LQKENI. The CDR3 runs to 14 residues. V was clipped by 7 bases and J by 1 base; unmatched bases: 6. Written as DNA, the CDR3 is TGTGCCAGCTATGGGACAGCACAGAACACTGAAGCTTTCTTT. This encodes CASYGTAQNTEAFF.

The chain has TRBV5-4 and TRBJ2-7; 12 nucleotides align to TRBD2. The ends lost 4 bases at V and 5 bases at J; junction bases unmatched: 7. CDR3 length: 15 residues. Germline CDR1 is SGHNT and CDR2 is YYREEE (reference sequence). CDR3 loop: CASSPASGRADEQYF. The CDR3 region has the DNA TGTGCCAGCAGCCCTGCTAGCGGGAGGGCCGACGAGCAGTACTTC.

V and J are TRBV12-3 or TRBV12-4 and TRBJ1-2, with TRBD1 matching 7 bases. With V trimmed by 6 bases and J by 4 bases, 5 bases remained unmatched. The CDR3 runs to 13 residues. The CDR3 sequence: CASSFRQGYGYTF. The DNA of the CDR3 is TGTGCCAGCAGCTTTAGACAGGGCTATGGCTACACCTTC.

The rearrangement joins TRBV7-8 to TRBJ1-1; 9 bases line up with TRBD1. CDR3 length: 15 amino acids. The germline gives CDR1 SGHVS, CDR2 FQNEAQ. With 5 bases clipped from V and 1 base from J, the junction kept 5 bases outside the gene matches. DNA for the CDR3: TGTGCCAGCAGCCGACAGGGGGGACCGAACACTGAAGCTTTCTTT. Its protein product is CASSRQGGPNTEAFF.

The chain combines TRBV19 with TRBJ1-2; D is undetermined. V lost 6 bases, J lost 1 base, and 6 bases lay in between. Germline CDR1 reads LNHDA; CDR2 reads SQIVND (reference sequence). CDR3 length: 12 amino acids. CDR3 amino acids: CASRTDNYGYTF. The CDR3 DNA follows: TGTGCCAGTAGGACCGATAACTATGGCTACACCTTC.

The chain combines TRBV24-1 with TRBJ2-1; D remains ambiguous. From germline, CDR1 is KGHDR and CDR2 SFDVKD. CDR3 length: 14 amino acids. Deletions cut 5 bases from V and 7 bases from J, with 14 bases between. Written as DNA, the CDR3 is TGTGCCACCAGTGCTGGGCGGATTAAGAATGAGCAGTTCTTC. Amino acid sequence: CATSAGRIKNEQFF.

This chain connects TRBV13 to TRBJ2-3, with D uncertain. The germline V and J ends were trimmed by 2 bases and 3 bases, with 3 bases remaining between them. Germline-derived CDR1 and CDR2 are PRHDT and FYEKMQ (reference sequence). The CDR3 runs 12 residues. CDR3 bases: TGTGCCAGCAGCTTACAGACAGATACGCAGTATTTT. Translated: CASSLQTDTQYF.

The V and J genes are TRBV27 and TRBJ1-2; TRBD1 is a possible D gene (5 bases). This CDR3 contains 13 residues. Trimming stripped 6 bases from V and 6 bases from J, with 14 bases between. Germline CDR1 and CDR2: MNHEY and SMNVEV (reference sequence). The DNA of the CDR3 is TGTGCCAGCAGACCATCGGGGGGGGATGGCTACACCTTC. Its translation is CASRPSGGDGYTF.

The chain carries TRBV27 and TRBJ2-3; TRBD2 is a possible D gene (6 bases). There are 16 residues in the CDR3. V was trimmed by 7 bases and J by 4 bases, leaving 21 bases between them. Per the germline V gene, CDR1 is MNHEY and CDR2 is SMNVEV (reference sequence). CDR3 loop: CASTRRAGERADTQYF. The CDR3 DNA sequence: TGTGCCAGCACCAGGAGGGCCGGGGAGAGGGCAGATACGCAGTATTTT.

V gene TRBV6-5 combines with J gene TRBJ2-2; TRBD1 agrees at 7 bases. Germline V gives CDR1 MNHEY, CDR2 SVGAGI. This CDR3 comprises 13 residues. V lost 7 bases to trimming and J lost 5 bases; unmatched junction nucleotides: 4. The CDR3 loop reads CASKPTGTGELFF. Written as DNA, the CDR3 is TGTGCCAGCAAACCGACAGGGACCGGGGAGCTGTTTTTT.

This chain joins TRBV2 and TRBJ2-7; 9 bases are shared with TRBD1. Germline assignment: CDR1 SNHLY and CDR2 FYNNEI. The CDR3 loop spans 15 amino acids. V was clipped by 5 bases and J by 3 bases; unmatched bases: 8. The CDR3 loop reads CASSLGQGNIYEQYF. CDR3 nucleotide sequence: TGTGCCAGCAGTCTTGGACAGGGGAACATCTACGAGCAGTACTTC.

The chain has TRBV18 and TRBJ1-2; tentative D call: TRBD1 (6 bases). Germline loops: CDR1 KGHSH, CDR2 LQKENI. The CDR3 extends over 13 amino acids. Trimming left V 5 bases short and J 4 bases short, with 11 bases between. The CDR3: CASSSGQIYGYTF. Here the CDR3 DNA reads TGTGCCAGCTCATCAGGACAGATCTATGGCTACACCTTC.